Described below is a single T cell receptor (beta chain) sequence and its context. Sequencing was performed with immunoSEQ multiplex PCR; in TCRdb, only in-frame clones are kept and a portion is missing. The sample lists roughly 1.4 million clones, about 98.5% occurring once. The data belong to a study of shared clonotypes between healthy human individuals. The origin of this receptor is a man in his thirties or forties in good health. The sample was naive CD4+ T cells sorted from blood. Specified subset: CD45RA+ positively selected.

The CDR3 DNA is TGTGCCAGCAATGGGCTAGGGACCGGTAATGAAAAACTGTTTTTT. Amino acid sequence: CASNGLGTGNEKLFF. J is TRBJ1-4 and V is TRBV2, with D possibly TRBD1 on 5 matching bases. V was shortened by 7 bases and J by 4 bases, with 16 bases between the two germline ends. CDR1 is SNHLY, CDR2 FYNNEI, per germline. The CDR3 runs 15 residues.